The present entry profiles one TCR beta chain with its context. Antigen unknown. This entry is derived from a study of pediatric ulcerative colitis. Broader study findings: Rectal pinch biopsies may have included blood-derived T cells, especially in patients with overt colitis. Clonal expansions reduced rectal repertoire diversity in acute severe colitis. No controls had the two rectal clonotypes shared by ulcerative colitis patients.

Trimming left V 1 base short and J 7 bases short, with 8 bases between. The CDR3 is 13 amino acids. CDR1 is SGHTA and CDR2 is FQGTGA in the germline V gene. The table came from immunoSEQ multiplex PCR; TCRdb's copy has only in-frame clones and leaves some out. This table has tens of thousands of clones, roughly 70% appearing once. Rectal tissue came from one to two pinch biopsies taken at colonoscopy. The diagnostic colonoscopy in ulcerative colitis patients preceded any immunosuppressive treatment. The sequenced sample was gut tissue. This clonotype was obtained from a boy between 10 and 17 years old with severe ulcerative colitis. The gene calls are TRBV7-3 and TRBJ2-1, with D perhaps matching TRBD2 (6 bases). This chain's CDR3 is CASSLIGGNEQFF. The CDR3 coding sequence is TGTGCCAGCAGCTTAATTGGGGGGAATGAGCAGTTCTTC. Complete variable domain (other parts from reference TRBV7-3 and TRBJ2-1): GAGVSQTPSNKVTEKGKYVELRCDPISGHTALYWYRQSLGQGPEFLIYFQGTGAADDSGLPNDRFFAVRPEGSVSTLKIQRTERGDSAVYLCASSLIGGNEQFFGPGTRLTVL.